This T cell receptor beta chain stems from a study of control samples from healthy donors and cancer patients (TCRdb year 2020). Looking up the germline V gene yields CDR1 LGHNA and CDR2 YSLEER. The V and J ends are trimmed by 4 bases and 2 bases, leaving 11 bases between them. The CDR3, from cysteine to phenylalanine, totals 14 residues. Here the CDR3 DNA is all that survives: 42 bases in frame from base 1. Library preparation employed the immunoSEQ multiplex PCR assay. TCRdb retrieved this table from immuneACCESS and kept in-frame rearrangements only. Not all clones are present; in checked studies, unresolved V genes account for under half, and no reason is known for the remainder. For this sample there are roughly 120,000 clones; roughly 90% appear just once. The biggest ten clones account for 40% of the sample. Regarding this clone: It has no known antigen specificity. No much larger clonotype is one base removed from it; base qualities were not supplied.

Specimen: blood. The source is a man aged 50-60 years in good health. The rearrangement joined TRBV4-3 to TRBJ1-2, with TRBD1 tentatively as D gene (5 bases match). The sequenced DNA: TGCGCCAGCAGCCCGGGACGGACGAACTATGGCTACACCTTC. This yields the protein CASSPGRTNYGYTF.